This entry lists 29 T cell receptor beta chains sequenced from one sample in a study of early T cells in non-severe SARS-CoV-2 infection. TCRdb independently ran MiXCR on the 5' RACE reads; one entry per CDR3 protein. Here the sample spans tens of thousands of distinct CDR3 sequences, 9.5% to 13% being singletons. Source material: whole blood. The receptors here all came from an adult who was a healthcare worker with PCR-confirmed SARS-CoV-2 infection or an uninfected control (not recorded which).

In this sample, this clonotype turned up a few times. The DNA for the CDR3 is TGCAGTTCCGATCTAGCGGGAGGTTACAATGAGCAGTTCTTC. This gives the protein CSSDLAGGYNEQFF. V and J are TRBV20-1 and TRBJ2-1; 11 bases match TRBD2. The CDR3 has 14 residues. From germline, CDR1 is DFQATT and CDR2 SNEGSKA (reference sequence). V gave up 8 bases and J gave up 4 bases; unmatched junction bases: 7.

The chain is built from TRBV7-4 and TRBJ2-3; D not resolved. The germline V and J ends were trimmed by 5 bases and 2 bases, with 14 bases remaining between them. The CDR3 is made up of 15 amino acids. The V gene's germline CDR1 is SGHVT and CDR2 SQSDAQ. The CDR3 DNA follows: TGTGCCAGCAGCAGGTCCACCTCCAACACAGATACGCAGTATTTT. Its protein product is CASSRSTSNTDTQYF.

This chain uses TRBV29-1 with TRBJ1-1; D unclear. The CDR3 covers 13 residues. Germline loops: CDR1 SQVTM, CDR2 ANQGSEA. Trimming left V 4 bases short and J 0 bases short, with 9 bases between. CDR3 sequence (DNA): TGCAGCGTTGCCCAGAACATGAACACTGAAGCTTTCTTT. It translates to CSVAQNMNTEAFF.

This clonotype was observed a few times. V is TRBV11-1 and J is TRBJ2-7, with D possibly TRBD2 on 6 matching bases. This CDR3 spans 14 amino acids. Germline loops: CDR1 SGHAT, CDR2 FQDESV (reference sequence). V lost 4 bases and J lost 3, with 13 bases in between. This CDR3 is CASSSLGRNYEQYF. In DNA, the CDR3 is TGTGCCAGCAGCTCTCTTGGGAGGAACTACGAGCAGTACTTC.

This clonotype was counted many times. CDR3 loop: CASRPRGQETQYF. CDR3 bases: TGTGCCAGCAGACCCAGGGGTCAAGAGACCCAGTACTTC. This sequence joins TRBV14 and TRBJ2-5; weak D call: TRBD1 (6 bases). V lost 6 bases to trimming and J lost 2 bases, with 10 bases between them. Germline V lookup: CDR1 SGHDN, CDR2 FVKESK. This CDR3 comprises 13 residues. The full variable domain, in which reference TRBV14 and TRBJ2-5 provide the parts outside the CDR3, is EAGVTQFPSHSVIEKGQTVTLRCDPISGHDNLYWYRRVMGKEIKFLLHFVKESKQDESGMPNNRFLAERTGGTYSTLKVQPAELEDSGVYFCASRPRGQETQYFGPGTRLLVL.

At least ten counts were recorded for this clonotype. The V gene is TRBV30, the J gene TRBJ2-3, with 8 bases that match TRBD1. CDR1 is GTSNPN and CDR2 is SVGIG in the germline V gene (reference sequence). V gave up 4 bases and J gave up 2 bases; unmatched junction bases: 17. CDR3 length: 18 residues. The chain's CDR3 is CAWIPGPSDRVHTDTQYF. DNA for the CDR3: TGTGCCTGGATACCCGGCCCCTCGGACAGGGTCCACACAGATACGCAGTATTTT.

V and J are TRBV5-1 and TRBJ1-2, with a possible D match to TRBD1 (5 bases). With 0 bases removed from V and 1 base from J, the gap between germline ends came to 7 bases. Germline assignment: CDR1 SGHRS and CDR2 YFSETQ. The CDR3 spans 14 residues. The CDR3, as DNA: TGCGCCAGCAGCTTGGGGGACGGTAACTATGGCTACACCTTC. Protein product: CASSLGDGNYGYTF.

This clonotype was seen a few times. CDR3 residues: CSAGPGTAYGYTF. The DNA of the CDR3 is TGCAGTGCTGGGCCTGGGACAGCCTATGGCTACACCTTC. This chain links TRBV20-1 with TRBJ1-2; 7 bases agree with TRBD1. From germline, CDR1 is DFQATT and CDR2 SNEGSKA (reference sequence). The CDR3 has 13 amino acids. The junction had 7 bases not matched to a gene; V was cut back by 5 bases and J by 4 bases.

The V and J genes are TRBV28 and TRBJ1-1; D gene ambiguous. The CDR3 totals 11 residues. The germline V and J ends were trimmed by 0 bases and 5 bases, with 1 base remaining between them. The germline CDR1 and CDR2 sequences are MDHEN and SYDVKM. The CDR3 sequence is CASSLWTEAFF. The CDR3 DNA sequence: TGTGCCAGCAGTTTATGGACTGAAGCTTTCTTT.

This clonotype was picked up many times. The CDR3 loop reads CASIRNTGELFF. The DNA of the CDR3 is TGTGCCAGCATCAGAAACACCGGGGAGCTGTTTTTT. The chain employs TRBV12-3 or TRBV12-4 and TRBJ2-2; D is ambiguous. Trimming stripped 7 bases from V and 2 bases from J, with 5 bases between. CDR3 length: 12 amino acids.

This clonotype was observed at least ten times. The chain is built from TRBV6-5 and TRBJ2-3, with no clear D. Germline CDR1 reads MNHEY; CDR2 reads SVGAGI. Deletions cut 3 bases from V and 4 bases from J, with 2 bases between. The CDR3 loop spans 11 amino acids. For the CDR3, the DNA is TGTGCCAGCAGTTATGCAGATACGCAGTATTTT. Protein product: CASSYADTQYF.

This chain uses TRBV3-1 with TRBJ1-1, with D maybe TRBD1 (5 bases). With 3 bases removed from V and 2 bases from J, the gap between germline ends came to 13 bases. Germline loops: CDR1 LGHDT, CDR2 YNNKEL (reference sequence). This CDR3 is 15 amino acids long. CDR3 amino acids: CASSQRMTVNTEAFF. The CDR3 coding sequence is TGTGCCAGCAGCCAGAGAATGACAGTTAACACTGAAGCTTTCTTT.

The V call is TRBV11-2, the J call TRBJ1-3; D is possibly TRBD1 (6 bases). Germline V CDR1 and CDR2: SGHAT, FQNNGV. CDR3 length: 15 amino acids. The germline V and J ends were trimmed by 6 bases and 2 bases, with 14 bases remaining between them. The CDR3 region is CASRLTGATGNTIYF. In DNA, the CDR3 is TGTGCCAGCAGACTCACGGGGGCGACTGGAAACACCATATATTTT.

Ten or more counts support this clonotype. The chain joins TRBV11-3 to TRBJ2-1, with no clear D. The CDR3 totals 12 residues. CDR1 SGHNT and CDR2 YENEEA come from the germline V gene. V dropped 0 bases and J dropped 9 bases, with 6 bases sitting between them. CDR3 region: CASSLDIGEQFF. The CDR3 coding sequence is TGTGCCAGCAGCTTAGATATCGGTGAGCAGTTCTTC.

This clonotype was seen many times. V is TRBV12-3 or TRBV12-4 and J is TRBJ2-1, with a weak D call TRBD2 (7 bases). V dropped 4 bases and J dropped 9 bases, with 13 bases sitting between them. The CDR3 runs to 13 residues. This CDR3 reads CASSYRGAGEQFF. In nucleotides, the CDR3 is TGTGCCAGCAGTTACCGGGGGGCGGGTGAGCAGTTCTTC.

This clonotype showed up just a few times. V and J are TRBV11-2 and TRBJ2-7, with TRBD1 matching over 8 bases. V dropped 4 bases and J dropped 1; count of bases not matched to a gene: 6. The CDR3 length is 15 residues. Per the germline V gene, CDR1 is SGHAT and CDR2 is FQNNGV. The CDR3 DNA is TGTGCCAGCAGCTCGACAGGGGCCCCTTCCTACGAGCAGTACTTC. Encoded protein: CASSSTGAPSYEQYF.

The chain employs TRBV5-1 and TRBJ2-7; the D gene is possibly TRBD2 (6 bases). CDR3 length: 12 residues. Germline CDR1 and CDR2: SGHRS and YFSETQ. Trimming pared 3 bases from V and 6 bases from J, leaving 10 bases between. DNA of the CDR3: TGCGCCAGCAGCTACCAGGGAGGCGAGCAGTACTTC. It encodes CASSYQGGEQYF.

The genes are TRBV7-3 and TRBJ2-3, with D unclear. Germline V gene lookup returns CDR1 SGHTA and CDR2 FQGTGA. The CDR3 sequence is 14 residues long. V lost 2 bases and J lost 4, with 10 bases in between. This CDR3 reads CASSLYHSSDTQYF. The CDR3 DNA is TGTGCCAGCAGCTTATACCATTCCTCAGATACGCAGTATTTT.

This clonotype was found a few times. It is unclear where the CDR3 begins or ends on the DNA, so no DNA is shown, and the CDR3 is as TCRdb lists it. This chain uses TRBV2 with TRBJ2-3; no DNA check was done on the table's D call, TRBD1. The CDR3 is made up of 11 amino acids, end residues included. Per the germline V gene, CDR1 is SNHLY and CDR2 is FYNNEI. The CDR3 is CASSEVGQGNF.

The gene calls are TRBV11-2 and TRBJ1-4, with 9 nucleotides matching TRBD1. The length of the CDR3 is 14 residues. CDR1 and CDR2 from the germline V gene are SGHAT and FQNNGV. Losses at the gene ends were 5 bases for V and 5 bases for J; bases not matched to a gene: 3. The CDR3 spells CASSQDRGNEKLFF. CDR3 DNA: TGTGCCAGCAGCCAGGACAGGGGAAATGAAAAACTGTTTTTT.

This clonotype was detected only a few times. This rearrangement joins TRBV29-1 to TRBJ2-1; TRBD2 might be the D (6 bases). Germline lookup yields CDR1 SQVTM and CDR2 ANQGSEA. This CDR3 is 13 amino acids long. The V end was cut by 7 bases, the J end by 4 bases, with 14 bases between. The CDR3 sequence is CSARLGTYNEQFF. The CDR3 bases are TGCAGCGCCCGACTAGGAACGTACAATGAGCAGTTCTTC.

The chain has TRBV18 and TRBJ2-5; 10 bases line up with TRBD2. The CDR3 has 17 amino acids. V shed 4 bases and J 2 bases; nucleotides not matched to a gene: 10. CDR1 is KGHSH, CDR2 LQKENI, per germline. CDR3 sequence: CASSRRAGAGGQETQYF. The DNA for the CDR3 is TGTGCCAGCTCACGCCGAGCCGGAGCGGGAGGGCAAGAGACCCAGTACTTC. The variable domain in full, with the rest retrieved from reference TRBV18 and TRBJ2-5, is NAGVMQNPRHLVRRRGQEARLRCSPMKGHSHVYWYRQLPEEGLKFMVYLQKENIIDESGMPKERFSAEFPKEGPSILRIQQVVRGDSAAYFCASSRRAGAGGQETQYFGPGTRLLVL.

V usage is TRBV20-1 and J usage is TRBJ2-2, with D tentatively TRBD2 (6 bases). This CDR3 region has 16 residues. Germline V gives CDR1 DFQATT, CDR2 SNEGSKA (reference sequence). Trimming shortened V by 0 bases and J by 7 bases, and 18 bases separated the two germline ends. The DNA of the CDR3 is TGCAGTGCTAGAGATCTTTCGGGGGAGTACGGCGGGGAGCTGTTTTTT. This encodes CSARDLSGEYGGELFF.

This clonotype showed up many times. This rearrangement joins TRBV13 to TRBJ2-5; D not resolved. Germline V gene lookup returns CDR1 PRHDT and CDR2 FYEKMQ (reference sequence). Trimming pared 0 bases from V and 2 bases from J, leaving 7 bases between. The CDR3 is 14 residues long. This chain's CDR3 is CASSLGALQETQYF. CDR3 in DNA: TGTGCCAGCAGCTTAGGGGCTCTACAAGAGACCCAGTACTTC.

V usage is TRBV29-1 and J usage is TRBJ2-1; D ambiguous. Trimming shortened V by 6 bases and J by 2 bases, and 5 bases separated the two germline ends. There are 11 residues in the CDR3. In germline, CDR1 is SQVTM, CDR2 ANQGSEA. The CDR3 nucleotides are TGCAGCGTCAATCCCTACAATGAGCAGTTCTTC. Its translation is CSVNPYNEQFF.

The table lists this clonotype with a few counts. The chain couples TRBV28 to TRBJ2-7; 12 bases fit TRBD2. Germline V gene sequence: CDR1 MDHEN, CDR2 SYDVKM. This CDR3 has 15 amino acids. V gave up 6 bases and J gave up 3 bases; unmatched junction bases: 6. CDR3 amino acids: CASSPTSGGNYEQYF. CDR3 DNA sequence: TGTGCCAGCAGCCCCACTAGCGGGGGGAACTACGAGCAGTACTTC.

There are a few counts of this clonotype. This chain links TRBV5-5 with TRBJ1-2; D not certain. Germline V gene data show CDR1 as SGHKS and CDR2 as YYEKEE (reference sequence). V lost 4 bases, J lost 8 bases, and 9 bases lay in between. The CDR3 consists of 11 residues. The chain's CDR3 is CASSTRKGYTF. In DNA form, the CDR3 reads TGTGCCAGCAGCACACGGAAGGGCTACACCTTC.

This clonotype showed up many times. This rearrangement joins TRBV2 to TRBJ1-1; D is unresolved. The CDR3 spans 11 residues. CDR1 is SNHLY and CDR2 is FYNNEI in the germline V gene. Deletions cut 5 bases from V and 3 bases from J, with 4 bases between. This chain's CDR3 is CASSSDTEAFF. As DNA, the CDR3 is TGTGCCAGCAGTTCTGACACTGAAGCTTTCTTT.

This clonotype was seen many times. The chain uses TRBV27 and TRBJ2-2, with 7 bases fitting TRBD1. Germline lookup yields CDR1 MNHEY and CDR2 SMNVEV (reference sequence). V shed 0 bases, J shed 10 bases, and the junction held 11 bases outside the gene matches. This CDR3 has 16 residues. The CDR3 reads CASSLSIGTADLELFF. As DNA, the CDR3 is TGTGCCAGCAGTTTATCAATCGGGACAGCCGATTTGGAGCTGTTTTTT.